The clone carrying this T cell receptor (beta chain) appeared a few times. As processed by the authors: Counts of nucleated cells, estimated from reference gene primer amplification, were obtained. TCRdb keeps only in-frame clones here, not all; method: immunoSEQ multiplex PCR. For V, J and clone size, that table is used; D and trimming come from the DNA. The sample has around 120,000 clones; 80% are singletons. The data were taken from a study of blood T cell repertoires in COVID-19. As for the study in general: There were acute and convalescent COVID-19 samples, and they came from the United States, Italy and Spain. Sources were T cells, B-cell-depleted T cells, or PBMCs; the material itself was cDNA or gDNA.

Trimming took off 0 bases at V and 0 bases at J, with 15 bases between the two ends. The CDR3 runs 18 residues. The germline V gene encodes CDR1 LNHNV and CDR2 YYDKDF (reference sequence). Sequencing was carried out using peripheral blood. This TCR was recovered from a human donor in a cohort sampled during active COVID-19. The chain couples TRBV15 to TRBJ2-1; D possibly corresponds to TRBD2 (6 bases). CDR3 protein: CATSRDKGRKISYNEQFF. CDR3 coding DNA: TGTGCCACCAGCAGAGATAAGGGGAGGAAAATCTCCTACAATGAGCAGTTCTTC.